Each of the 10 T cell receptor beta chains below was sequenced from the same sample in a study of blood T cells in healthy people across ages. A second PCR, run for about 7 to 11 cycles, used a sample-barcoded 5' primer plus a J-beta primer mix. Each CDR3 protein gets one entry after TCRdb re-called the 5' RACE reads with MiXCR. This repertoire shows fewer than 2,000,000 distinct CDR3 sequences, around 42% found once; its top ten account for roughly 24%. Sequenced sample: blood. The receptors originated from a human donor in good health.

Worth noting for this clonotype: Mismatch with germline at one junction end may stem from a read error. The chain employs TRBV5-1 and TRBJ1-1, with 7 bases fitting TRBD1. The CDR3 spans 14 residues. Germline V gene lookup returns CDR1 SGHRS and CDR2 YFSETQ. The CDR3 DNA is TGTGCCAGCAGCTTATTGCAGGGGGACACTGAAGCTTTCTTT. Translated: CASSLLQGDTEAFF.

This clonotype has only a few counts. The rearrangement links TRBV7-2 to TRBJ2-3, with D unclear. Germline CDR1 and CDR2: SGHTA and FQGNSA. The CDR3 length is 14 residues. Trimming stripped 1 base from V and 7 bases from J, with 12 bases between. The CDR3 loop reads CASSLGAVGYTQYF. The CDR3 region has the DNA TGTGCCAGCAGCTTAGGGGCGGTAGGATATACGCAGTATTTT.

This clonotype was found once. The V gene is TRBV20-1, the J gene TRBJ2-3; D gene unclear. V was shortened by 0 bases and J by 2 bases, with 9 bases between the two germline ends. This CDR3 contains 14 residues. Germline V gene sequence: CDR1 DFQATT, CDR2 SNEGSKA (reference sequence). The CDR3 coding sequence is TGCAGTGCTAGAGAGCTAAGATACACAGATACGCAGTATTTT. Translation: CSARELRYTDTQYF.

This clonotype was counted only a few times. The chain joins TRBV15 to TRBJ2-6; 9 bases are a match to TRBD1. V was pared by 5 bases and J by 0 bases, with 14 bases of the junction left unmatched. The CDR3 extends over 20 amino acids. Germline V gene data show CDR1 as LNHNV and CDR2 as YYDKDF (reference sequence). The CDR3 is CATSPPWGTGFFSGANVLTF. The DNA of the CDR3 is TGTGCCACCAGCCCTCCTTGGGGGACAGGGTTCTTCTCTGGGGCCAACGTCCTGACTTTC.

The gene calls are TRBV7-2 and TRBJ2-5; TRBD1 is a possible D gene (6 bases). The CDR3 contains 15 residues. V was clipped by 7 bases and J by 3 bases, with 18 bases between them. CDR1 SGHTA and CDR2 FQGNSA come from the germline V gene. The DNA of the CDR3 is TGTGCCAGCACCCCCTTCGGGACATACGAAGAGACCCAGTACTTC. This encodes CASTPFGTYEETQYF.

The V gene is TRBV20-1, the J gene TRBJ2-3; maybe TRBD2 (7 bases). The CDR3 runs 15 residues. Germline V gives CDR1 DFQATT, CDR2 SNEGSKA (reference sequence). Trimming pared 3 bases from V and 3 bases from J, leaving 16 bases between. This CDR3 reads CSARGGAGGTDTQYF. CDR3 nucleotides: TGCAGTGCTAGGGGGGGGGCCGGTGGAACAGATACGCAGTATTTT.

This clonotype turned up a few times. The chain is built from TRBV29-1 and TRBJ2-3, with D unresolved. This CDR3 comprises 13 residues. The V gene's germline CDR1 is SQVTM and CDR2 ANQGSEA. The V gene lost 4 bases and the J gene lost 2 bases, with 10 bases spanning the gap. The CDR3 DNA is TGCAGCGTTGCCGGCATTACCACAGATACGCAGTATTTT. Translated, it gives CSVAGITTDTQYF.

V usage is TRBV20-1 and J usage is TRBJ2-5; TRBD1 matches at 10 bases. This CDR3 is 13 amino acids long. Germline CDR1 reads DFQATT; CDR2 reads SNEGSKA (reference sequence). V was clipped by 7 bases and J by 5 bases; unmatched bases: 7. CDR3 protein: CSVSDRGLETQYF. As DNA, the CDR3 is TGCAGTGTTTCGGACAGGGGGTTGGAGACCCAGTACTTC.

This sequence joins TRBV5-1 and TRBJ1-1; D is perhaps TRBD1 (6 bases). The CDR3 is made up of 13 amino acids. The germline V and J ends were trimmed by 4 bases and 6 bases, with 13 bases remaining between them. Germline assignment: CDR1 SGHRS and CDR2 YFSETQ. CDR3 region: CASSLGHVPEAFF. CDR3 bases: TGCGCCAGCAGCCTGGGACACGTCCCTGAAGCTTTCTTT.

This clonotype occurred a few times. The chain is built from TRBV7-2 and TRBJ2-1; 7 nucleotides agree with TRBD1. CDR1 is SGHTA, CDR2 FQGNSA, per germline. The CDR3 runs to 15 residues. The trim removed 1 base at V and 4 bases at J, leaving 4 bases unmatched. The CDR3 DNA follows: TGTGCCAGCAGCTTAGGGGGACAGCGGTACAATGAGCAGTTCTTC. It encodes CASSLGGQRYNEQFF.